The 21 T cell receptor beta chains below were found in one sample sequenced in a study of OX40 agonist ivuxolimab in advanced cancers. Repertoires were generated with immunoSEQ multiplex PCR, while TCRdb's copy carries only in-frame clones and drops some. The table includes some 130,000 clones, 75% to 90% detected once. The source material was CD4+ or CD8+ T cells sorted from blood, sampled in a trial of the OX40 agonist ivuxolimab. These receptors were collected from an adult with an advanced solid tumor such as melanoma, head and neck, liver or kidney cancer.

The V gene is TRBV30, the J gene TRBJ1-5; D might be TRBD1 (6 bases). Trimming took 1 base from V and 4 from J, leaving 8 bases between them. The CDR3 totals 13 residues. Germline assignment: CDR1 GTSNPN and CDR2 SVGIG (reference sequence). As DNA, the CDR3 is TGTGCCTGGAGTGGACAGGAAAATCAGCCCCAGCATTTT. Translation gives CAWSGQENQPQHF.

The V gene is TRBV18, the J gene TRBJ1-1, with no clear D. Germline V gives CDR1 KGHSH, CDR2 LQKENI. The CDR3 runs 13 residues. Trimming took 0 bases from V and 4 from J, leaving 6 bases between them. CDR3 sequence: CASSPPTVTEAFF. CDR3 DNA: TGTGCCAGCTCACCACCGACGGTCACTGAAGCTTTCTTT. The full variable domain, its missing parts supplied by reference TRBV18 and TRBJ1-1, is NAGVMQNPRHLVRRRGQEARLRCSPMKGHSHVYWYRQLPEEGLKFMVYLQKENIIDESGMPKERFSAEFPKEGPSILRIQQVVRGDSAAYFCASSPPTVTEAFFGQGTRLTVV.

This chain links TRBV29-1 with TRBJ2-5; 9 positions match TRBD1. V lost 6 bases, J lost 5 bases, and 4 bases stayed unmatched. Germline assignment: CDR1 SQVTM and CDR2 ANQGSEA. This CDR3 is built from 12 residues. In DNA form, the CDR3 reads TGCAGCGTGACAGGGGGTGGGGAGACCCAGTACTTC. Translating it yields CSVTGGGETQYF.

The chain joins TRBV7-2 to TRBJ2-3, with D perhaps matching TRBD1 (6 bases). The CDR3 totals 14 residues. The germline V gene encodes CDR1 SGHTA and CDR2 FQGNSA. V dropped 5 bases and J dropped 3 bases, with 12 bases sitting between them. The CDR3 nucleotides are TGTGCCAGCAGCCCGAGGGGGACGACAGATACGCAGTATTTT. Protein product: CASSPRGTTDTQYF.

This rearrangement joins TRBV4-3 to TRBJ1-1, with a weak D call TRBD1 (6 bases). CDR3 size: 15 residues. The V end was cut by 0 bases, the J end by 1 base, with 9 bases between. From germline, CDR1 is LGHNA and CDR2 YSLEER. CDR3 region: CASSQDLGGNTEAFF. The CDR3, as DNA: TGCGCCAGCAGCCAAGACTTAGGGGGGAACACTGAAGCTTTCTTT.

CDR3 sequence reads: CASSGTATNEKLFF. CDR3 DNA sequence: TGCGCCAGCAGCGGAACAGCAACTAATGAAAAACTGTTTTTT. The rearrangement links TRBV4-1 to TRBJ1-4; D is unclear. CDR1 and CDR2 from the germline V gene are MGHRA and YSYEKL. The CDR3 consists of 14 residues. V was cut by 5 bases and J by 0 bases, with 7 bases left in between.

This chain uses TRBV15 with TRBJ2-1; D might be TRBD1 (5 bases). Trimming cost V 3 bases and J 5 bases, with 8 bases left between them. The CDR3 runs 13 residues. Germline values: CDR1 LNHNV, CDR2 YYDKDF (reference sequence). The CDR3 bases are TGTGCCACCAGCAGGACAGATAACAATGAGCAGTTCTTC. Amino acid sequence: CATSRTDNNEQFF.

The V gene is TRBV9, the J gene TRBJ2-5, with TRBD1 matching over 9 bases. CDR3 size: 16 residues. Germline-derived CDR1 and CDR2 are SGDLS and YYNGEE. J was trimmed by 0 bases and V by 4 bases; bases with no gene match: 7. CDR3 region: CASSIRTGAYQETQYF. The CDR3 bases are TGTGCCAGCAGCATTAGGACAGGGGCTTACCAAGAGACCCAGTACTTC. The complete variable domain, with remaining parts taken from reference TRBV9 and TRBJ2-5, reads DSGVTQTPKHLITATGQRVTLRCSPRSGDLSVYWYQQSLDQGLQFLIQYYNGEERAKGNILERFSAQQFPDLHSELNLSSLELGDSALYFCASSIRTGAYQETQYFGPGTRLLVL.

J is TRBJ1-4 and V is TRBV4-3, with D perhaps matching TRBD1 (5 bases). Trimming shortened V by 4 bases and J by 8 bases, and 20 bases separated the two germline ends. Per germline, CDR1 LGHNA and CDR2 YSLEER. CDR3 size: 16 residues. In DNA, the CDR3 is TGCGCCAGCAGCCCCTCTGCGCAGGGAGGGTTGGAAAAACTGTTTTTT. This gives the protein CASSPSAQGGLEKLFF.

The CDR3 is CASSHFQGAVYNEQFF. In DNA, the CDR3 is TGTGCCAGCAGCCATTTCCAGGGGGCGGTATACAATGAGCAGTTCTTC. V is TRBV7-8 and J is TRBJ2-1; 8 nucleotides match TRBD1. Germline trimming cut 5 bases from V and 4 bases from J; bases unmatched to any gene: 10. CDR3 length equals 16 residues. The V gene's germline CDR1 is SGHVS and CDR2 FQNEAQ.

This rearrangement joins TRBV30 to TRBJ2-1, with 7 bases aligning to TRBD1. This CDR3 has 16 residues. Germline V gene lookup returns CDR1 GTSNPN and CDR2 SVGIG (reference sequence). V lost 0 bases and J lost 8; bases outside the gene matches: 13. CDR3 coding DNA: TGTGCCTGGAGTGTAGCCGGGGCAGGGGGTTTCGATGAGCAGTTCTTC. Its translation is CAWSVAGAGGFDEQFF.

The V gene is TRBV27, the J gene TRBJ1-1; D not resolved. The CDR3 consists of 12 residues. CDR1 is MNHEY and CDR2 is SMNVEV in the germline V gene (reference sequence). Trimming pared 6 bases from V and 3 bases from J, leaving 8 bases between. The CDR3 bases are TGTGCCAGCAGGGAATGGGACACTGAAGCTTTCTTT. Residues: CASREWDTEAFF.

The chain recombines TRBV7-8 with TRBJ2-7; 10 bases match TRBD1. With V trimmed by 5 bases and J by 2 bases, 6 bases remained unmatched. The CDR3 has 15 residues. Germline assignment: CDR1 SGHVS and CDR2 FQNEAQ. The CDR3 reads CASSHSGTGAYEQYF. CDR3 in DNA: TGTGCCAGCAGCCACTCCGGGACAGGGGCCTACGAGCAGTACTTC.

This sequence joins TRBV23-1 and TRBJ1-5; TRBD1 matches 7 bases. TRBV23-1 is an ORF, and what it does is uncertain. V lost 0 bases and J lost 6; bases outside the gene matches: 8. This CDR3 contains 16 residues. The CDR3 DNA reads TGCGCCAGCAGTCAATCGGGGACAGTGGAGCGTCAGCCCCAGCATTTT. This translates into CASSQSGTVERQPQHF.

CDR3 sequence reads: CASHAPGQSSRGYTF. Written as DNA, the CDR3 is TGCGCCAGCCACGCACCGGGACAGTCTTCTAGAGGCTACACCTTC. This chain uses TRBV4-1 with TRBJ1-2, with TRBD1 matching over 7 bases. The germline V gene has CDR1 MGHRA and CDR2 YSYEKL. The CDR3 length is 15 residues. With 8 bases clipped from V and 8 bases from J, the junction kept 17 bases outside the gene matches.

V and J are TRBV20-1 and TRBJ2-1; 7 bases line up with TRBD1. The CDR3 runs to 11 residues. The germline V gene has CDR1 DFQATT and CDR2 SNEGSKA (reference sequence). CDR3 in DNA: TGCAGCGCCGGGGACAGCCAGGGGCAGTTCTTC. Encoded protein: CSAGDSQGQFF.

This chain's CDR3 is CASSLVPGETQYF. The CDR3 DNA follows: TGTGCCAGCAGCTTAGTTCCTGGAGAGACCCAGTACTTC. The rearrangement joins TRBV7-9 to TRBJ2-5; D gene ambiguous. The CDR3 is 13 residues long. The V gene lost 1 base and the J gene lost 4 bases, with 7 bases spanning the gap. Germline V CDR1 and CDR2: SEHNR, FQNEAQ (reference sequence).

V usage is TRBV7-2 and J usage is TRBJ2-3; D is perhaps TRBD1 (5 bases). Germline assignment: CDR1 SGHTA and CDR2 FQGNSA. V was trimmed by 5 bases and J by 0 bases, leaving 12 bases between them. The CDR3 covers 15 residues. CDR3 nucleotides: TGTGCCAGCAGCCAGACAGAGCTAAGCACAGATACGCAGTATTTT. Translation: CASSQTELSTDTQYF.

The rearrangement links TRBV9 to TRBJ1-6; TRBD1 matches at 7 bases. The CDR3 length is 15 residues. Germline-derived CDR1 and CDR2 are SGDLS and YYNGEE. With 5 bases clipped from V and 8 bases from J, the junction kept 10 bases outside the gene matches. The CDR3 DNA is TGTGCCAGCAGTGTATCCCGGGACAGAGATTCACCCCTCCACTTT. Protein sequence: CASSVSRDRDSPLHF.

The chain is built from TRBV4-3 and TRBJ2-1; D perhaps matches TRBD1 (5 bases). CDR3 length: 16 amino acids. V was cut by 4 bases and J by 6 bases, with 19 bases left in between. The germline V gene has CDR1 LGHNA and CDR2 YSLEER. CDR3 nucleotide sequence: TGCGCCAGCAGCCCATGGTACCAGGACAAAGGCAATGAGCAGTTCTTC. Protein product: CASSPWYQDKGNEQFF.

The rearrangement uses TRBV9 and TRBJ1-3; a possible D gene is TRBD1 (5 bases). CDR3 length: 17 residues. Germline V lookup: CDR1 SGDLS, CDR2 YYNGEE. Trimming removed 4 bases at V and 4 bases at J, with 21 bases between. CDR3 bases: TGTGCCAGCAGCCCAGGACAATCCCCACTCGGAGGAAACACCATATATTTT. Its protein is CASSPGQSPLGGNTIYF.